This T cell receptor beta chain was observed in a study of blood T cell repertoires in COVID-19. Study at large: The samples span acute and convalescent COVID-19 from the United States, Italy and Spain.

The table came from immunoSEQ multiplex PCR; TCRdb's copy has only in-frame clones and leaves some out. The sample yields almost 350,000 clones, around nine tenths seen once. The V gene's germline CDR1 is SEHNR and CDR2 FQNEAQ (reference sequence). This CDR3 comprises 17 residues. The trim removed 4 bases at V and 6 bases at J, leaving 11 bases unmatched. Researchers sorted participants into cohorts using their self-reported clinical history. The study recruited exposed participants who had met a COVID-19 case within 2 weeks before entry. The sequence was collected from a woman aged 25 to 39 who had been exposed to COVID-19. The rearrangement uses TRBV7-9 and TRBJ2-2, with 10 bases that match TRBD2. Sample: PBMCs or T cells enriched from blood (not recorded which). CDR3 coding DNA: TGTGCCAGCAGCTCCGTGCCGTTAGCGGGAGGAGCCGGGGAGCTGTTTTTT. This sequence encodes CASSSVPLAGGAGELFF.